This TCR beta chain was recorded in a study of beta chain features in type 1 diabetes. General study findings and limits: The study left unresolved whether HLA type influences TCRB rearrangement. Within the patient group, naive, central memory and Treg TCRB repertoires appeared more similar to each other than within healthy donors.

This clone was recorded many times. The antigen is undetermined. CDR1 and CDR2 from the germline V gene are MDHEN and SYDVKM. The CDR3 covers 15 residues. The V and J ends lost 5 bases and 0 bases respectively, with 14 bases between them. One heparinised draw, averaging approximately 120 mL, was taken per donor. The authors reverse transcribed all of the isolated RNA, so sequencing captured expressed TCRB transcripts. Here immunoSEQ multiplex PCR was the method, and the copy in TCRdb shows in-frame clones only, minus some. The sample lists roughly 450,000 clones; approximately 13% were seen once. This chain connects TRBV28 to TRBJ2-7; D might be TRBD1 or TRBD2, each matching 5 bases. The specimen sequenced was naive CD4+ T cells from blood. The clonotype originates from a man in his thirties or forties in good health. This CDR3 is CASSPGTVNSYEQYV. The CDR3 DNA reads as TGTGCCAGCAGTCCAGGGACCGTGAACTCCTACGAGCAGTACGTC.